This section outlines one T cell receptor (beta chain) sequence together with its context. What it binds is not known. 60 Vbeta and 13 Jbeta primers were used in PCR. Produced via immunoSEQ multiplex PCR; TCRdb's table is partial and in-frame only. This sample has about 120,000 clones; more than 65% occur once, and the top ten carry 1.5%. Every donor was a healthy person donating bone marrow. This entry is derived from a study of cytomegalovirus exposure and HLA in healthy donors. Study outcomes and limitations: TCR beta V- and J-gene trimming was later associated with a missense DCLRE1C variant.

The CDR3 totals 13 residues. After removal of 0 bases from V and 11 bases from J, the junction contained 4 bases not matched to a gene. From germline, CDR1 is SGHTA and CDR2 FQGTGA. The source is a woman between 18 and 29 years old in good health and CMV-seronegative. Sample: PBMCs. This chain joins TRBV7-3 and TRBJ1-1; 9 positions match TRBD1. The CDR3 coding sequence is TGTGCCAGCAGCTTAACCTCCGGGACAGGGGCTTTCTTT. Its protein is CASSLTSGTGAFF.